Below, 14 T cell receptor beta chains from the same sample are listed, as sequenced in a study of T-cell reconstitution after alpha-beta-depleted transplantation in children (dated by TCRdb to 2016 to 2017). Receptor libraries were prepared by PCR. Sequenced on an Illumina HiSeq 2500. TCR library preparation used molecular barcoding, with unique molecular identifiers applied to normalize quantification of the TCRbeta repertoire. TCRdb reanalyzed the raw reads on its own, using fastp at Q25 for trimming and MiXCR for clone calling, and kept in-frame beta chains. Rows with a matching CDR3 protein are joined into one entry that keeps the most common DNA and genes. This sample comprises 540,000 or so distinct CDR3 sequences, roughly 24% of them detected only once. The ten most abundant clones make up 13% to 15% of the sample. What this sample's treatment or condition label stands for: allogeneic hematopoietic cell transplantation with graft depleted of TCRalphabeta T cells and CD19 B cells.

This sample comprised PBMCs, mostly from graft donor cells, obtained 360 days after TCRalphabeta/CD19-depleted stem cell transplant. These TCRs come from a boy younger than two who had a stem cell transplant for acute myeloid leukemia, so the T cells may come from the graft donor.

CDR3 sequence: CASSPRGGASSGANVLTF. Written as DNA, the CDR3 is TGTGCCAGCAGTCCGAGGGGGGGGGCAAGTAGTGGGGCCAACGTCCTGACTTTC. The chain carries TRBV12-3 or TRBV12-4 and TRBJ2-6; weak D call: TRBD2 (7 bases). V was clipped by 5 bases and J by 3 bases, with 20 bases between them. The CDR3 length is 18 residues.

This clonotype was detected only a few times. The chain joins TRBV6-5 to TRBJ1-5; 9 bases match TRBD1. The V gene's germline CDR1 is MNHEY and CDR2 SVGAGI. V was clipped by 4 bases and J by 2 bases; unmatched bases: 9. The CDR3 is made up of 17 amino acids. The CDR3 DNA is TGTGCCAGCAGTTCGGGACAGGGTAGGGGAGGCAATCAGCCCCAGCATTTT. Translated, it gives CASSSGQGRGGNQPQHF.

In its sample, this clonotype was seen a few times. This rearrangement joins TRBV28 to TRBJ2-7; D unresolved. The CDR3 loop spans 14 amino acids. Germline V gene data show CDR1 as MDHEN and CDR2 as SYDVKM. With 4 bases removed from V and 0 bases from J, the gap between germline ends came to 10 bases. The CDR3 nucleotides read TGTGCCAGCAGTTCTCCGCCGACCTCCTACGAGCAGTACGTC. Its translation is CASSSPPTSYEQYV.

The table lists this clonotype with a count of one. The chain joins TRBV9 to TRBJ1-4, with D tentatively TRBD1 (5 bases). Germline V gene lookup returns CDR1 SGDLS and CDR2 YYNGEE. The CDR3 spans 14 residues. With 2 bases removed from V and 6 bases from J, the gap between germline ends came to 11 bases. CDR3 sequence: CASSVLRDDEKLFF. CDR3 sequence (DNA): TGTGCCAGCAGCGTTCTCAGGGACGATGAAAAACTGTTTTTT.

This clonotype has more than one count but fewer than ten. CDR3 amino acids: CASSGRQGYGYTF. For the CDR3, the DNA is TGTGCCAGCAGTGGCCGACAGGGGTATGGCTACACCTTC. The chain employs TRBV25-1 and TRBJ1-2, with TRBD1 matching 8 bases. The CDR3 covers 13 residues. V gave up 4 bases and J gave up 5 bases; unmatched junction bases: 3. Germline-derived CDR1 and CDR2 are MGHDK and SYGVNS.

This clonotype was picked up a small number of times. In nucleotides, the CDR3 is TGCAGCGCACCCGGGACTAGCGGGTCCCAAGAGACCCAGTACTTC. Its protein product is CSAPGTSGSQETQYF. This sequence joins TRBV29-1 and TRBJ2-5; 12 bases are shared with TRBD2. Germline assignment: CDR1 SQVTM and CDR2 ANQGSEA. This CDR3 is built from 15 residues. V was clipped by 7 bases and J by 1 base; unmatched bases: 7.

This clonotype was counted only a few times. The chain combines TRBV2 with TRBJ2-1; 8 bases map to TRBD2. The trim removed 1 base at V and 6 bases at J, leaving 11 bases unmatched. Germline V lookup: CDR1 SNHLY, CDR2 FYNNEI. The CDR3 is made up of 17 amino acids. Here the CDR3 reads CASSEVIAGQLINEQFF. CDR3 in DNA: TGTGCCAGCAGTGAAGTCATAGCGGGGCAACTTATCAATGAGCAGTTCTTC.

This sequence joins TRBV5-1 and TRBJ1-2; D might be TRBD1 (6 bases). V shed 4 bases and J shed 4 bases, with 14 bases lying between them. Per the germline V gene, CDR1 is SGHRS and CDR2 is YFSETQ. The CDR3 length is 14 residues. CDR3 nucleotides: TGCGCCAGCAGCAGTCAGGGGAAGGGCTATGGCTACACCTTC. Residues: CASSSQGKGYGYTF.

This clonotype was counted once. V and J are TRBV7-9 and TRBJ2-7; 8 bases align to TRBD1. The CDR3 is 13 amino acids. The V segment lost 6 bases and the J segment 2 bases; nucleotides outside the gene matches: 3. The germline V gene encodes CDR1 SEHNR and CDR2 FQNEAQ (reference sequence). CDR3 nucleotides: TGTGCCAGCAGAAAGGGACAGGCCTACGAGCAGTACTTC. Translation: CASRKGQAYEQYF.

This clonotype was observed at least ten times. This chain links TRBV20-1 with TRBJ2-3; D gene uncertain. This CDR3 is built from 15 residues. CDR1 DFQATT and CDR2 SNEGSKA come from the germline V gene (reference sequence). Trimming stripped 4 bases from V and 0 bases from J, with 14 bases between. Written as DNA, the CDR3 is TGCAGTGCTATCCCCTCTAGACTGAGCACAGATACGCAGTATTTT. It codes for CSAIPSRLSTDTQYF.

This chain connects TRBV12-3 or TRBV12-4 to TRBJ1-4, with D possibly matching TRBD1 (6 bases). The CDR3 is 16 amino acids. Trimming pared 0 bases from V and 5 bases from J, leaving 13 bases between. The CDR3 nucleotides are TGTGCCAGCAGTTTAGCCCGGACAGAAAGAAATGAAAAACTGTTTTTT. The encoded protein is CASSLARTERNEKLFF.

The chain couples TRBV12-3 or TRBV12-4 to TRBJ2-1, with 11 nucleotides matching TRBD2. This CDR3 has 18 amino acids. The V gene end was trimmed by 4 bases and the J gene end by 3 bases; junction bases not matched to a gene: 11. CDR3 in DNA: TGTGCCAGCAGTTCAAGGGGTGAGACTAGCGGGGTCTACAATGAGCAGTTCTTC. This codes for CASSSRGETSGVYNEQFF.

This sequence joins TRBV27 and TRBJ2-1, with 7 bases that match TRBD2. The CDR3 loop spans 18 amino acids. The germline CDR1 and CDR2 sequences are MNHEY and SMNVEV (reference sequence). The V and J ends lost 4 bases and 7 bases, in that order; junction bases with no gene match: 19. The CDR3 here is CASSSGVIGTTGLNEQFF. The CDR3, as DNA: TGTGCCAGCAGTTCGGGGGTTATCGGGACTACCGGCTTGAATGAGCAGTTCTTC.

This clonotype was observed many times. The V gene is TRBV24-1, the J gene TRBJ2-1; D not certain. V lost 3 bases and J lost 7, with 12 bases in between. The CDR3 spans 14 residues. Germline V lookup: CDR1 KGHDR, CDR2 SFDVKD. The CDR3 nucleotides are TGTGCCACCAGTGATCAGATAGCTGGGAATGAGCAGTTCTTC. It codes for CATSDQIAGNEQFF.